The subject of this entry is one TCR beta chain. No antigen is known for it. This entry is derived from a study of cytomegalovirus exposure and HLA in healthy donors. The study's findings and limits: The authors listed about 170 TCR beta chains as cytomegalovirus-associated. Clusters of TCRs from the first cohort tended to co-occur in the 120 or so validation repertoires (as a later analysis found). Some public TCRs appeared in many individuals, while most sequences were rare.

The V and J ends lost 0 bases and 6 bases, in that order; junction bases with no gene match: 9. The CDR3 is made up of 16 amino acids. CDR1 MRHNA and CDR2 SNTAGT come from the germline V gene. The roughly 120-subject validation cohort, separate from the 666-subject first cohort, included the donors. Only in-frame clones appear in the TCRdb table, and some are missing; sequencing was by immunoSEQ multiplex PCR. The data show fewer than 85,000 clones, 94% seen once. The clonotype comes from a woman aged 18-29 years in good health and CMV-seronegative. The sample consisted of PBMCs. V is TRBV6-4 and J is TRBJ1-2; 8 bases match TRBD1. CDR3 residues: CASSDSRNGQGDGYTF. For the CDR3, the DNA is TGTGCCAGCAGTGACTCGAGAAATGGACAGGGTGATGGCTACACCTTC.